This T cell receptor (beta chain) was sequenced in a study of metastatic and nonmetastatic thyroid tumors. Study-level background: From malignant and benign thyroid patients, repertoires in blood and in tumor or nodule tissue were compared. Findings and caveats of the study: TCR beta diversity was reportedly significantly higher in malignant thyroid tumors than benign nodules, in blood and tumor.

TCRdb re-clonotyped the PCR reads via MiXCR. Of some 20,000 clones in the sample, about 23% were seen once. This clone came up many times. What it binds is not known. Ahead of thyroid surgery, no patient had received treatment of any kind. CDR1 and CDR2 from the germline V gene are MRHNA and SNTAGT. The V end lost 4 bases, the J end lost 0 bases, and 7 bases lay between the germline ends. The CDR3 is 15 residues long. The sample comprised tumor tissue. The chain is built from TRBV6-4 and TRBJ2-6, with D hard to call. This clonotype was obtained from a male donor with papillary thyroid cancer or a benign thyroid nodule (not recorded which). Some clones in this sample may be carry-over from other donors' samples. The CDR3 loop reads CASSVGSSGANVLTF. The CDR3 nucleotides read TGTGCCAGCAGTGTGGGTAGCTCTGGGGCCAACGTCCTGACTTTC.